The next 29 T cell receptor beta chains were all read from a single sample in a study of CD8 T cells in Susac syndrome. Reverse transcription of roughly 0.5 to 1 ug RNA used random hexamers. TCRdb itself ran the immunoSEQ multiplex PCR reads through MiXCR, one entry per CDR3 protein. The table includes about 210,000 distinct CDR3 sequences, 95% detected once. The specimen was CD4+ T cells from PBMCs. The receptors were gathered from a human donor with multiple sclerosis.

V is TRBV30 and J is TRBJ1-2; D possibly corresponds to TRBD1 (5 bases). CDR3 length: 13 amino acids. Trimming took off 0 bases at V and 6 bases at J, with 11 bases between the two ends. CDR1 is GTSNPN and CDR2 is SVGIG in the germline V gene (reference sequence). Here the CDR3 reads CAWSVLGVDGYTF. CDR3 nucleotides: TGTGCCTGGAGTGTACTAGGGGTTGATGGCTACACCTTC. The whole variable domain, filled in from reference TRBV30 and TRBJ1-2, reads SQTIHQWPATLVQPVGSPLSLECTVEGTSNPNLYWYRQAAGRGLQLLFYSVGIGQISSEVPQNLSASRPQDRQFILSSKKLLLSDSGFYLCAWSVLGVDGYTFGSGTRLTVV.

This CDR3 is CASSQDLRQVGNQPQHF. The CDR3 nucleotides read TGTGCCAGCAGCCAAGATCTAAGGCAGGTTGGCAATCAGCCCCAGCATTTT. This rearrangement joins TRBV3-1 to TRBJ1-5; unclear D gene. CDR3 length: 17 residues. Trimming removed 0 bases at V and 2 bases at J, with 14 bases between. Germline CDR1 is LGHDT and CDR2 is YNNKEL (reference sequence).

A few counts support this clonotype. The rearrangement uses TRBV29-1 and TRBJ2-3, with TRBD1 as a possible D gene (5 bases). The V gene's germline CDR1 is SQVTM and CDR2 ANQGSEA. The CDR3 spans 10 residues. V lost 5 bases to trimming and J lost 8 bases, with 8 bases between them. The CDR3 sequence: CSVLRGTQYF. In DNA, the CDR3 is TGCAGCGTTTTAAGGGGTACGCAGTATTTT.

The V call is TRBV7-9, the J call TRBJ1-1, with 10 positions matching TRBD1. CDR3 length: 14 residues. Germline CDR1 and CDR2: SEHNR and FQNEAQ (reference sequence). J was trimmed by 6 bases and V by 5 bases; bases with no gene match: 6. CDR3 nucleotide sequence: TGTGCCAGCAGCCGGGGACAGGGGAATCCTGAAGCTTTCTTT. Translating it yields CASSRGQGNPEAFF.

Only a few counts were recorded for this clonotype. The chain joins TRBV25-1 to TRBJ2-7, with 8 bases aligning to TRBD1. The CDR3 totals 13 residues. Unmatched junction bases numbered 5, after V lost 7 bases and J lost 3 bases. Germline CDR1 and CDR2: MGHDK and SYGVNS. The CDR3 sequence: CASKTGAIYEQYV. The CDR3 DNA sequence: TGTGCCAGCAAGACAGGGGCCATCTACGAGCAGTACGTC.

The chain carries TRBV30 and TRBJ1-2; D is uncertain. The V end lost 0 bases, the J end lost 0 bases, and 20 bases lay between the germline ends. The CDR3 has 18 amino acids. The germline V gene encodes CDR1 GTSNPN and CDR2 SVGIG (reference sequence). The CDR3 DNA follows: TGTGCCTGGAGTGTGCACACCCCAGGTCTCCTCACTAACTATGGCTACACCTTC. Its translation: CAWSVHTPGLLTNYGYTF.

The V gene is TRBV27, the J gene TRBJ1-2; D gene unclear. CDR1 MNHEY and CDR2 SMNVEV come from the germline V gene (reference sequence). This CDR3 has 13 amino acids. The V end was cut by 3 bases, the J end by 3 bases, with 8 bases between. DNA of the CDR3: TGTGCCAGCAGTTTTGTTCCGGACTATGGCTACACCTTC. This sequence encodes CASSFVPDYGYTF.

The V and J genes are TRBV29-1 and TRBJ1-1; 12 bases fit TRBD1. The germline V gene has CDR1 SQVTM and CDR2 ANQGSEA. This CDR3 comprises 14 residues. Germline trimming cut 7 bases from V and 6 bases from J; bases unmatched to any gene: 9. In nucleotides, the CDR3 is TGCAGCGGCCGGGACAGGGGGCGGGCTGCTGAAGCTTTCTTT. It specifies CSGRDRGRAAEAFF.

V is TRBV30 and J is TRBJ1-6, with TRBD1 as a possible D gene (5 bases). Trimming left V 3 bases short and J 0 bases short, with 9 bases between. This CDR3 is 15 amino acids long. CDR1 is GTSNPN, CDR2 SVGIG, per germline (reference sequence). The CDR3 nucleotides read TGTGCCTGGAGGACAGCGTACTCCTATAATTCACCCCTCCACTTT. This codes for CAWRTAYSYNSPLHF.

The J gene is TRBJ1-2, the V gene TRBV15; D is uncertain. With 5 bases removed from V and 5 bases from J, the gap between germline ends came to 18 bases. This CDR3 is built from 15 residues. CDR1 is LNHNV, CDR2 YYDKDF, per germline (reference sequence). The CDR3 DNA sequence: TGTGCCACCAGCTTCCGCCCACAGAGATTTTATGGCTACACCTTC. Its translation: CATSFRPQRFYGYTF.

The gene calls are TRBV12-3 or TRBV12-4 and TRBJ1-2, with D perhaps matching TRBD1 (6 bases). Between the trimmed V and J ends, which lost 5 bases and 2 bases, there was a span of 12 bases. The CDR3 extends over 14 amino acids. The CDR3 protein is CASSPTGQNYGYTF. CDR3 coding DNA: TGTGCCAGCAGTCCCACAGGACAGAACTATGGCTACACCTTC.

This chain uses TRBV30 with TRBJ1-2; D unclear. V shed 5 bases and J shed 4 bases, with 11 bases lying between them. Per the germline V gene, CDR1 is GTSNPN and CDR2 is SVGIG (reference sequence). The CDR3 runs 12 residues. CDR3 DNA sequence: TGTGCCTGGTGGGGAGGTGGCTATGGCTACACCTTC. This gives the protein CAWWGGGYGYTF.

The chain links TRBV30 to TRBJ1-2, with D uncertain. Germline CDR1 is GTSNPN and CDR2 is SVGIG (reference sequence). With 4 bases removed from V and 8 bases from J, the gap between germline ends came to 17 bases. CDR3 length: 13 amino acids. As DNA, the CDR3 is TGTGCCTGGACCCCTATGGCCTTGGGAGGCTACACCTTC. Translating it yields CAWTPMALGGYTF.

The chain has TRBV27 and TRBJ2-7, with D possibly being TRBD2 (6 bases). The CDR3 loop spans 15 amino acids. Germline assignment: CDR1 MNHEY and CDR2 SMNVEV (reference sequence). Trimming shortened V by 6 bases and J by 0 bases, and 15 bases separated the two germline ends. DNA for the CDR3: TGTGCCAGCAGCCCCGGGAGTATGAGCTCCTACGAGCAGTACGTC. This gives the protein CASSPGSMSSYEQYV.

This clonotype appeared a single time. The V gene is TRBV4-2, the J gene TRBJ2-1; 9 bases agree with TRBD2. V was pared by 1 base and J by 5 bases, with 3 bases of the junction left unmatched. The germline CDR1 and CDR2 sequences are LGHNA and YNFKEQ. This CDR3 comprises 15 residues. The DNA of the CDR3 is TGTGCCAGCAGCCAAGGGGCTAGCGGGGACAATGAGCAGTTCTTC. Protein sequence: CASSQGASGDNEQFF.

Here the CDR3 DNA reads TGTGCCAGCAGCCAAGTCCTGAATGGCTACACCTTC. It translates to CASSQVLNGYTF. The chain links TRBV3-1 to TRBJ1-2; D unresolved. Germline-derived CDR1 and CDR2 are LGHDT and YNNKEL (reference sequence). The V end was cut by 1 base, the J end by 6 bases, with 6 bases between. This CDR3 is built from 12 residues.

The rearrangement uses TRBV19 and TRBJ1-2, with 8 bases that match TRBD1. Germline loops: CDR1 LNHDA, CDR2 SQIVND (reference sequence). Trimming took 5 bases from V and 4 from J; bases not matched to a gene: 6. This CDR3 is built from 14 residues. As DNA, the CDR3 is TGTGCCAGTAGTGGGGGACAGGCGCGCTATGGCTACACCTTC. As protein: CASSGGQARYGYTF.

The rearrangement links TRBV24-1 to TRBJ2-7; D is ambiguous. The CDR3 contains 10 residues. The V gene lost 7 bases and the J gene lost 3 bases, with 3 bases spanning the gap. Germline CDR1 and CDR2: KGHDR and SFDVKD. CDR3 loop: CATRIYEQYV. CDR3 nucleotides: TGTGCCACCAGGATCTACGAGCAGTACGTC.

V and J are TRBV15 and TRBJ2-7; no reliable D call. Germline V gene sequence: CDR1 LNHNV, CDR2 YYDKDF (reference sequence). The CDR3 is 12 residues long. V was shortened by 3 bases and J by 3 bases, with 6 bases between the two germline ends. The CDR3 bases are TGTGCCACCAGCAGGGCCTACTACGAGCAGTACTTC. This codes for CATSRAYYEQYF.

The chain couples TRBV29-1 to TRBJ2-1, with TRBD2 identical over 7 bases. CDR3 size: 12 residues. Germline lookup yields CDR1 SQVTM and CDR2 ANQGSEA. The V and J ends lost 4 bases and 10 bases, in that order; junction bases with no gene match: 7. CDR3 bases: TGCAGCGTTGGACTAGCCGACCGCGAGCAGTTCTTC. This translates into CSVGLADREQFF.

This chain connects TRBV2 to TRBJ2-7; tentatively, D is TRBD1 (5 bases). Germline V lookup: CDR1 SNHLY, CDR2 FYNNEI. The CDR3 runs to 12 residues. V was clipped by 7 bases and J by 6 bases, with 13 bases between them. The CDR3 spells CASTGYRSEQYF. The CDR3, as DNA: TGTGCCAGCACAGGGTATCGGAGCGAGCAGTACTTC.

This clonotype is a singleton in its sample. The V call is TRBV7-8, the J call TRBJ1-5; TRBD1 is a possible D gene (5 bases). This CDR3 comprises 14 residues. Germline-derived CDR1 and CDR2 are SGHVS and FQNEAQ. V gave up 8 bases and J gave up 11 bases, with 22 bases separating them. The CDR3 sequence: CASGALRLGSTQHF. The CDR3 DNA reads TGTGCCAGCGGGGCTTTACGGCTCGGTTCCACCCAGCATTTT.

This chain links TRBV11-2 with TRBJ2-7; D perhaps matches TRBD1 (6 bases). Germline assignment: CDR1 SGHAT and CDR2 FQNNGV. CDR3 size: 15 residues. Trimming removed 4 bases at V and 3 bases at J, with 16 bases between. Here the CDR3 DNA reads TGTGCCAGCAGCTCCATGGGGGCTGGGAGCTACGAGCAGTACTTC. This encodes CASSSMGAGSYEQYF.

The genes are TRBV30 and TRBJ2-1, with TRBD2 identical over 11 bases. CDR1 and CDR2 from the germline V gene are GTSNPN and SVGIG (reference sequence). The CDR3 contains 15 residues. V lost 2 bases to trimming and J lost 3 bases; unmatched junction nucleotides: 3. Here the CDR3 reads CAWSTGTSGYNEQFF. The CDR3 DNA is TGTGCCTGGAGTACCGGGACTAGCGGCTACAATGAGCAGTTCTTC.

The chain uses TRBV2 and TRBJ2-7; D call uncertain. The V gene lost 6 bases and the J gene lost 3 bases, with 3 bases spanning the gap. The CDR3 runs 10 residues. Per the germline V gene, CDR1 is SNHLY and CDR2 is FYNNEI. In DNA form, the CDR3 reads TGTGCCAGCAGGGTCTACGAGCAGTACTTC. This encodes CASRVYEQYF.

The chain links TRBV5-6 to TRBJ2-1; maybe TRBD2 (5 bases). This CDR3 region has 15 residues. CDR1 and CDR2 (germline): SGHDT, YYEEEE. Trimming cost V 0 bases and J 4 bases, with 11 bases left between them. CDR3 region: CASSLGVALYNEQFF. The DNA of the CDR3 is TGTGCCAGCAGCTTGGGGGTAGCGCTATACAATGAGCAGTTCTTC.

The chain has TRBV6-1 and TRBJ2-4; TRBD1 aligns across 7 bases. The CDR3 covers 16 residues. J lost 1 base, V lost 6 bases, and 9 bases had no gene match. Germline V gene data show CDR1 as MNHNS and CDR2 as SASEGT. Written as DNA, the CDR3 is TGTGCCAGCAGCCCAACAGGGGCGCAGGCCAAAAACATTCAGTACTTC. As protein: CASSPTGAQAKNIQYF.

This chain connects TRBV5-1 to TRBJ2-5; a possible D gene is TRBD2 (6 bases). This CDR3 has 13 residues. Germline CDR1 reads SGHRS; CDR2 reads YFSETQ. V was pared by 4 bases and J by 6 bases, with 13 bases between. CDR3 nucleotides: TGCGCCAGCAGCCGTCCTAGCGAACAGACCCAGTACTTC. Amino acids: CASSRPSEQTQYF.

The chain combines TRBV7-2 with TRBJ2-2; perhaps TRBD2 as D (7 bases). V shed 5 bases and J shed 4 bases, with 14 bases lying between them. This CDR3 spans 15 amino acids. The germline V gene has CDR1 SGHTA and CDR2 FQGNSA. The CDR3 reads CASSPGGGGTGELFF. CDR3 nucleotide sequence: TGTGCCAGCAGCCCGGGGGGCGGGGGCACCGGGGAGCTGTTTTTT.